One T cell receptor (beta chain) is described in this entry. These data are taken from a study of blood T cell repertoires in COVID-19. Study information: Specimens from acute and convalescent COVID-19 originated in the United States, Italy and Spain. In each case, the material was cDNA or gDNA derived from T cells, B-cell-depleted T cells, or PBMCs.

Trimming removed 2 bases from V and 5 bases from J, with 9 bases in between. The CDR3 is made up of 14 amino acids. The V gene's germline CDR1 is MNHEY and CDR2 SVGAGI. In the study's own analysis: Nucleated cell counts were estimated from reference gene primer amplification. Only in-frame clones appear in the TCRdb table, and some are missing; sequencing was by immunoSEQ multiplex PCR. V and J calls and clone size are those listed in that table; D and trimming were worked out from the DNA. Here the sample spans 37,000 or so clones, 78% being singletons. The source of this sequence is a man between 60 and 75 years old with acute or convalescent COVID-19. The sample taken for sequencing was peripheral blood. The chain employs TRBV6-5 and TRBJ1-4; D call uncertain. The CDR3 loop is CASSYHSSNEKLFF. The CDR3 coding sequence is TGTGCCAGCAGTTACCACAGTTCCAATGAAAAACTGTTTTTT.